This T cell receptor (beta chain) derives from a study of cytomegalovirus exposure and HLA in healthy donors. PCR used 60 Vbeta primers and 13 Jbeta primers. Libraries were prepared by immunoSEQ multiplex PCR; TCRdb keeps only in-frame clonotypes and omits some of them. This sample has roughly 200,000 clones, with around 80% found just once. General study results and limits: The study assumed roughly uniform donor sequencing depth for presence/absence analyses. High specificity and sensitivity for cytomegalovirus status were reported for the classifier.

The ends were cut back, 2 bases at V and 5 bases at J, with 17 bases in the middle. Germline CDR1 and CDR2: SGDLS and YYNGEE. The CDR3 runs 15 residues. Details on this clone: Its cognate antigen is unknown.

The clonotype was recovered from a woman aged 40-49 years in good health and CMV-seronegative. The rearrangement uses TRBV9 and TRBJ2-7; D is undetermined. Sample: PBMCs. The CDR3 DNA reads TGTGCCAGCAGCGTGCAAGGTCGTAAGCTAGACGAGCAGTACTTC. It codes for CASSVQGRKLDEQYF.